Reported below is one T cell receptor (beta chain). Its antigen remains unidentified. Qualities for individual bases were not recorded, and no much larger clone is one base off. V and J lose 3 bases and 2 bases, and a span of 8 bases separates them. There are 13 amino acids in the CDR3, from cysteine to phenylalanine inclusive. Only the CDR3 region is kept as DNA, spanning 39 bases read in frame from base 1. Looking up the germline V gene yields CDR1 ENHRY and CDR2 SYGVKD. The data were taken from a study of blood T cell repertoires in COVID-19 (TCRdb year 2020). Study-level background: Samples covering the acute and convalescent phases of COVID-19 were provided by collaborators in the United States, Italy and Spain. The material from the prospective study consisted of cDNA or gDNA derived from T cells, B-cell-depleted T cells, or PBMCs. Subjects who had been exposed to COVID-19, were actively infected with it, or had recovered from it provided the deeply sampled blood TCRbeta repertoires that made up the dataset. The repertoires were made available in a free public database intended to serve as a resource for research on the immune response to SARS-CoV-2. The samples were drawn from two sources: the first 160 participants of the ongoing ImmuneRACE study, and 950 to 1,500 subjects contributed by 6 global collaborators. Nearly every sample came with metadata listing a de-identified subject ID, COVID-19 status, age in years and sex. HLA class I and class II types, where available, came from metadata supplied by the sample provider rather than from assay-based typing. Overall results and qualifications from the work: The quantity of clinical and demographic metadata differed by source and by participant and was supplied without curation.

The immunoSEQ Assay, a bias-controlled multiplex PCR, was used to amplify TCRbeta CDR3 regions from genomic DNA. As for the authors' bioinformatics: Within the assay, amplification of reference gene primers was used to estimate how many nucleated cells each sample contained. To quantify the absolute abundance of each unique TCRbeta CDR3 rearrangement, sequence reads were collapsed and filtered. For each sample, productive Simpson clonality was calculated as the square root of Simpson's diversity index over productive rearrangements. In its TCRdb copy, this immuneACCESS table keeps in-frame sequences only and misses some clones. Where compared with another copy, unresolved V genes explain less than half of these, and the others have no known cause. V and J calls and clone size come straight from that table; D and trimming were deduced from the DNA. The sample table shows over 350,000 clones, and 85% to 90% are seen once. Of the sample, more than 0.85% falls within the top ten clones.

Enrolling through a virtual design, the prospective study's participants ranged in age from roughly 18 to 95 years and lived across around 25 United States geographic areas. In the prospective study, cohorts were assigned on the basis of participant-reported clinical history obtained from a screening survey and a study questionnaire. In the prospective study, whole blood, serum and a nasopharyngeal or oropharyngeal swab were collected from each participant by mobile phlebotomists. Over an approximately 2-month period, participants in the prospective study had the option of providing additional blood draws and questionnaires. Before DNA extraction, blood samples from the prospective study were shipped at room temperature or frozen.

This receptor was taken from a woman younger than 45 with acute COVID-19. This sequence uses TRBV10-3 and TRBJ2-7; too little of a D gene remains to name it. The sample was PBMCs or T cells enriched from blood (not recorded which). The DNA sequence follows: TGTGCCATCAGTGATTCCCAGACCTACGAGCAGTACTTC. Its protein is CAISDSQTYEQYF.